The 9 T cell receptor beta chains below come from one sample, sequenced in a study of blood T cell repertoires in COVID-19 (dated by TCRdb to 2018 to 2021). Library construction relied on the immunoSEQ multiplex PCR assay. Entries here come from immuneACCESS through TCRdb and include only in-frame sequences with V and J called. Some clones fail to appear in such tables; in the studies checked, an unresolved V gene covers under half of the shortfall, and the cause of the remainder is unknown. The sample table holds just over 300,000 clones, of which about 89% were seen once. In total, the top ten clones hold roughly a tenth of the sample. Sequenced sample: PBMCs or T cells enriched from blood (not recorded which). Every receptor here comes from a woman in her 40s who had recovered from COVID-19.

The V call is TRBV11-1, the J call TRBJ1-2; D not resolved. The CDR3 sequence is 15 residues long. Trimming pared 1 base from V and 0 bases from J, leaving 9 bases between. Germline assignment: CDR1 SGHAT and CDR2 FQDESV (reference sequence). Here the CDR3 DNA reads TGTGCCAGCAGCTTAGATGGGGAGGCTAACTATGGCTACACCTTC. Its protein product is CASSLDGEANYGYTF.

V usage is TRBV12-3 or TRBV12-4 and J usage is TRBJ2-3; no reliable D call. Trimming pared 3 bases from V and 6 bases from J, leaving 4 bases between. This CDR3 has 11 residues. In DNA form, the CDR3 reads TGTGCCAGCAGTTTCTATGATACGCAGTATTTT. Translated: CASSFYDTQYF.

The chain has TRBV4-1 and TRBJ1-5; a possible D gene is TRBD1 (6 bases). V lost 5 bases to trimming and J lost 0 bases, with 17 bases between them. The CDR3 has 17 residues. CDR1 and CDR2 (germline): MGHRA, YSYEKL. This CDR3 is CASSEVGRGPSNQPQHF. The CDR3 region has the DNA TGCGCCAGCAGCGAAGTCGGCAGGGGCCCTAGCAATCAGCCCCAGCATTTT.

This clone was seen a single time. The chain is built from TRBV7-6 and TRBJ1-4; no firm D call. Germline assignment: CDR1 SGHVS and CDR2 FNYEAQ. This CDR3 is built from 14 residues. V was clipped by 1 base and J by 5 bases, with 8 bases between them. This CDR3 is CASSLDRGNEKLFF. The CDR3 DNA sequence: TGTGCCAGCAGCTTAGATCGAGGGAATGAAAAACTGTTTTTT.

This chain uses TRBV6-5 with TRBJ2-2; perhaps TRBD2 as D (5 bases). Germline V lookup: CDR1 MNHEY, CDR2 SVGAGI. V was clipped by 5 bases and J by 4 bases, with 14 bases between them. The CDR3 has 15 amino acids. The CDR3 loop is CASSTVTGGTGELFF. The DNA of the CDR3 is TGTGCCAGCAGTACAGTGACCGGAGGCACCGGGGAGCTGTTTTTT.

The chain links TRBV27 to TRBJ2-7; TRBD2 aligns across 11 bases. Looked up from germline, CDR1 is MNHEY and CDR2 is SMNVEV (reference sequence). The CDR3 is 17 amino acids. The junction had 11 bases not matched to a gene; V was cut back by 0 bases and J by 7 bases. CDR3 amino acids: CASSLSTGLAALKEQYF. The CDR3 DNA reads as TGTGCCAGCAGTTTATCGACGGGACTAGCGGCCTTGAAGGAGCAGTACTTC.

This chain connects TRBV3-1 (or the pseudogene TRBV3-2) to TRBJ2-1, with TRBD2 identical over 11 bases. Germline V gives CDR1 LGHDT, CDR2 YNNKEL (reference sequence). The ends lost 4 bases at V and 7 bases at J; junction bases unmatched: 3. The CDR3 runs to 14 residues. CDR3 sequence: CASSLAGGLNEQFF. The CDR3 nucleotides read TGTGCCAGCAGCCTAGCGGGGGGGCTTAATGAGCAGTTCTTC.

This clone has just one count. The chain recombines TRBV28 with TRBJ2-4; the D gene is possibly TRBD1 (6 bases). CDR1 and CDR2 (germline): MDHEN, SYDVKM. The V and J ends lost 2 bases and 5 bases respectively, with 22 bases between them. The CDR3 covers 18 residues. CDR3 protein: CASSLPPLRSGHENIQYF. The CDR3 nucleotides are TGTGCCAGCAGTTTACCTCCCTTAAGATCGGGACACGAAAACATTCAGTACTTC.

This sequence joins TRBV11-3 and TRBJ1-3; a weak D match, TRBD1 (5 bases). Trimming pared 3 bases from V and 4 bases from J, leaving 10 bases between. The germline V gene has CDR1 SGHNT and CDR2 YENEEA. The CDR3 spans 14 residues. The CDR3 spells CASSFGGSGNTIYF. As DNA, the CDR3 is TGTGCCAGCAGCTTTGGGGGGTCGGGAAACACCATATATTTT.